This TCR beta chain was sequenced for a study of shared clonotypes between healthy human individuals. The naive CD8 fraction comprised CD45RO-negative cells positively selected for CCR7 and excluded terminally differentiated effector memory CD45RA+ cells. V shed 3 bases and J shed 4 bases, with 13 bases lying between them. Germline V gene lookup returns CDR1 SGHAT and CDR2 FQNNGV. The CDR3 has 15 residues. Each cell subset's genomic DNA was divided evenly among several immunoSEQ plates. Template for every sorted-subset replicate PCR totaled about 0.2 ug DNA, 25,000 to 35,000 T cell genomes. As handled by the study authors: Because ImmunoSEQ provided only junction sequences with no quality scores, the filtering differed. This table comes from immunoSEQ multiplex PCR, and its TCRdb copy is limited to in-frame clones, with some not included. Clone size and V and J calls were adopted from that table, with D and trimming inferred from the DNA. The repertoire holds about 2.2 million clones, with 93% as singletons.

The clonotype originates from a man aged 18-30 years in good health. Some clones in this sample may be carry-over from other donors' samples. The chain joins TRBV11-2 to TRBJ1-5; D is possibly TRBD1 (5 bases). Input material: naive CD8+ T cells from PBMCs. The CDR3 here is CASSFGGNGNQPQHF. As DNA, the CDR3 is TGTGCCAGCAGCTTCGGGGGAAATGGGAATCAGCCCCAGCATTTT.